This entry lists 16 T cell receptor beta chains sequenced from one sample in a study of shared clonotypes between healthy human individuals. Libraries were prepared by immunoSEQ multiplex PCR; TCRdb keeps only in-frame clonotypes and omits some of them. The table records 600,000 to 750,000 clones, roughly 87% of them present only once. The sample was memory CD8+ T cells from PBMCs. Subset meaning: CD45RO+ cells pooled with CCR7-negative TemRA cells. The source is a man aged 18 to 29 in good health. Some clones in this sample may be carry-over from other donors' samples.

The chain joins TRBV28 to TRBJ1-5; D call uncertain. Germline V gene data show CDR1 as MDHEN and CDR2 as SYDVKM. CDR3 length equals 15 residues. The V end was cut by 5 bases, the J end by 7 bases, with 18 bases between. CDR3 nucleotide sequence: TGTGCCAGCAGTACTCTTTCCGCCACTGAACAGCCCCAGCATTTT. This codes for CASSTLSATEQPQHF.

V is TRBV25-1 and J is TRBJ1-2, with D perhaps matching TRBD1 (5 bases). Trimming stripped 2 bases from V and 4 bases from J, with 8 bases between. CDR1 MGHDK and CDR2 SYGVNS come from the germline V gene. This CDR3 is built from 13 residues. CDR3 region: CASSEGGFYGYTF. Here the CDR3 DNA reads TGTGCCAGCAGTGAAGGGGGGTTCTATGGCTACACCTTC.

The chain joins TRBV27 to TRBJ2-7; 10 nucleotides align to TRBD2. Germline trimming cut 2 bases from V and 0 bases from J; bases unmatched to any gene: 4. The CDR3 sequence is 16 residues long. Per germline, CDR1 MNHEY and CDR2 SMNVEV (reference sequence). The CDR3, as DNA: TGTGCCAGCAGTTTACTAAGCGGGAGGGCCTCCTACGAGCAGTACTTC. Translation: CASSLLSGRASYEQYF.

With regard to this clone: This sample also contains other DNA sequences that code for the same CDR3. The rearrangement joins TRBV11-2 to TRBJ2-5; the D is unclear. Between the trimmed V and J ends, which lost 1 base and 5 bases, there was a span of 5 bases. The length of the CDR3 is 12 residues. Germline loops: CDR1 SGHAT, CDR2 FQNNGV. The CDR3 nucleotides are TGTGCCAGCAGCTTAGTCGGTGAGACCCAGTACTTC. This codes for CASSLVGETQYF. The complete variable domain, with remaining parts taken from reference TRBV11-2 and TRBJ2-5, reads EAGVAQSPRYKIIEKRQSVAFWCNPISGHATLYWYQQILGQGPKLLIQFQNNGVVDDSQLPKDRFSAERLKGVDSTLKIQPAKLEDSAVYLCASSLVGETQYFGPGTRLLVL.

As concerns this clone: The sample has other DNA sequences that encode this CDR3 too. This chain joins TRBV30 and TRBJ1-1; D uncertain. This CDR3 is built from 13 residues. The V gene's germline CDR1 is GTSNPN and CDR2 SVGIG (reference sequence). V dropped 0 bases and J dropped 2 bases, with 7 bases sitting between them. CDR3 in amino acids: CAWSVTRNTEAFF. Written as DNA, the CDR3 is TGTGCCTGGAGTGTGACACGCAACACTGAAGCTTTCTTT. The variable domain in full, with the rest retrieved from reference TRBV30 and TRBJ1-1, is SQTIHQWPATLVQPVGSPLSLECTVEGTSNPNLYWYRQAAGRGLQLLFYSVGIGQISSEVPQNLSASRPQDRQFILSSKKLLLSDSGFYLCAWSVTRNTEAFFGQGTRLTVV.

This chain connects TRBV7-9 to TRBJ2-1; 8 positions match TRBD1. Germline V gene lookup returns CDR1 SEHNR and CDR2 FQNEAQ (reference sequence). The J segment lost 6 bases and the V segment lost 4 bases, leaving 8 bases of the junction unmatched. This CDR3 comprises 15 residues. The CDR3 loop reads CASSSPGQGVNEQFF. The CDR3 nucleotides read TGTGCCAGCAGCTCACCAGGACAGGGAGTCAATGAGCAGTTCTTC.

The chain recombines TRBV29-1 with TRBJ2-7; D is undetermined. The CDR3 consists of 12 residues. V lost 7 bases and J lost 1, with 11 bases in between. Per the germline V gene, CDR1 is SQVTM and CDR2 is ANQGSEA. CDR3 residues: CSAAAESYEQYF. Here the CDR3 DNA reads TGCAGCGCCGCAGCTGAATCCTACGAGCAGTACTTC.

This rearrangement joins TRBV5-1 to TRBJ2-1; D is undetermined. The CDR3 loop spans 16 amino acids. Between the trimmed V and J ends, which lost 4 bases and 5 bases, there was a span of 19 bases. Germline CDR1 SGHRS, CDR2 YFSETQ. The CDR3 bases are TGCGCCAGCAGCCCGGCCCTCGCCCCTATGGACAATGAGCAGTTCTTC. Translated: CASSPALAPMDNEQFF.

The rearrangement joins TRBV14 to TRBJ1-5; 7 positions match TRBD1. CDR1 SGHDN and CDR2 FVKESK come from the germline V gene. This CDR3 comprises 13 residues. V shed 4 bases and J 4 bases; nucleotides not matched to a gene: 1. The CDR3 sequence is CASSLQGNQPQHF. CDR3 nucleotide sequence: TGTGCCAGCAGCCTACAGGGGAATCAGCCCCAGCATTTT.

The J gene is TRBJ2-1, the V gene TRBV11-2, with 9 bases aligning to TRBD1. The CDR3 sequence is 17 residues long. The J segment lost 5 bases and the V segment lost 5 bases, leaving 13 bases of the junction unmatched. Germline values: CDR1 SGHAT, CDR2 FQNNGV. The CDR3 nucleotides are TGTGCCAGCAGCCTAAAGTCTTCGGACAGGGGTAACAATGAGCAGTTCTTC. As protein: CASSLKSSDRGNNEQFF.

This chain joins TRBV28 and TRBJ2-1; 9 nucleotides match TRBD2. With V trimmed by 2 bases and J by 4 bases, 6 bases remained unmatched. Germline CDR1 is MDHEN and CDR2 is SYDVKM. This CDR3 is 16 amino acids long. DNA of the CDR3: TGTGCCAGCAGTTTACTAGCTGCGGGAGGGTACAATGAGCAGTTCTTC. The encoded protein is CASSLLAAGGYNEQFF.

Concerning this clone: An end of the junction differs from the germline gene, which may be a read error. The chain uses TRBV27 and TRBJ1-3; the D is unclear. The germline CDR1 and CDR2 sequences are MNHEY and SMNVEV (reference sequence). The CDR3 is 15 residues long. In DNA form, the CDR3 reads TGTGCCAGCGGCAGACTAGCGGGAGGGCCCGGGGAGCCGTTTTTT. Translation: CASGRLAGGPGEPFF.

CDR3 amino acids: CASSLETGGVTEAFF. The CDR3 DNA reads TGTGCCAGCAGCTTAGAGACGGGCGGTGTCACTGAAGCTTTCTTT. J is TRBJ1-1 and V is TRBV7-8; D not resolved. This CDR3 spans 15 amino acids. Between the trimmed V and J ends, which lost 1 base and 4 bases, there was a span of 13 bases. CDR1 is SGHVS and CDR2 is FQNEAQ in the germline V gene. The whole variable domain, remainder taken from reference TRBV7-8 and TRBJ1-1, is GAGVSQSPRYKVAKRGQDVALRCDPISGHVSLFWYQQALGQGPEFLTYFQNEAQLDKSGLPSDRFFAERPEGSVSTLKIQRTQQEDSAVYLCASSLETGGVTEAFFGQGTRLTVV.

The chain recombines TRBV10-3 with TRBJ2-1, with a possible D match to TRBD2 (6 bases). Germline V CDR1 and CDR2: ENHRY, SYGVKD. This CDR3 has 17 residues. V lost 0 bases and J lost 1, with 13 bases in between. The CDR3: CAISESQGLGSYNEQFF. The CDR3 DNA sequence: TGTGCCATCAGTGAGTCGCAGGGACTGGGTTCCTACAATGAGCAGTTCTTC.

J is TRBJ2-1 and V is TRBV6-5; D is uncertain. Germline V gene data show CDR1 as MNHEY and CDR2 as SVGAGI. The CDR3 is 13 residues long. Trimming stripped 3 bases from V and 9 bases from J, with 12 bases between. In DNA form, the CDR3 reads TGTGCCAGCAGTTATGGGTATCCCTCTGAGCAGTTCTTC. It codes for CASSYGYPSEQFF.

The CDR3 sequence is CASSFTRGSGNEQFF. The CDR3 coding sequence is TGTGCCAGCAGTTTTACCCGGGGTAGCGGAAATGAGCAGTTCTTC. The rearrangement links TRBV27 to TRBJ2-1, with D possibly being TRBD2 (6 bases). Trimming shortened V by 3 bases and J by 7 bases, and 16 bases separated the two germline ends. The CDR3 loop spans 15 amino acids. Germline V lookup: CDR1 MNHEY, CDR2 SMNVEV (reference sequence).